Shown below are 30 T cell receptor beta chains from a single sample sequenced in a study of T cell responses to AZD1222 COVID-19 vaccine (dated by TCRdb to the early 2020s). The library was generated by the immunoSEQ multiplex PCR assay. TCRdb retrieved this table from immuneACCESS and kept in-frame rearrangements only. Not all clones are present; in checked studies, unresolved V genes account for under half, and no reason is known for the remainder. The sample data list 150,000 to 200,000 clones, and approximately 93% of these were observed just once. The ten largest clones add up to approximately 3.9% of the sample. The time point label here, explained by the study, means: baseline before first vaccination. The source was peripheral blood, collected on day 0 of AZD1222 vaccination. The receptors shown here come from an adult in good health.

DNA for the CDR3: TGCAGTGCTATGGACGGGAATGAGCAGTTCTTC. This codes for CSAMDGNEQFF. J is TRBJ2-1 and V is TRBV20-1; D call uncertain. V was shortened by 4 bases and J by 7 bases, with 8 bases between the two germline ends. The CDR3 loop spans 11 amino acids. Germline V gives CDR1 DFQATT, CDR2 SNEGSKA (reference sequence).

The chain has TRBV5-1 and TRBJ1-6; D perhaps matches TRBD1 (5 bases). The V gene lost 3 bases and the J gene lost 7 bases, with 11 bases spanning the gap. Germline CDR1 reads SGHRS; CDR2 reads YFSETQ. The CDR3 has 14 amino acids. The CDR3 nucleotides read TGCGCCAGCAGCTCGGTGGGGGGGAATTCACCCCTCCACTTT. Its translation: CASSSVGGNSPLHF.

The chain employs TRBV3-1 (or the pseudogene TRBV3-2) and TRBJ2-7; no clear D. CDR1 is LGHDT, CDR2 YNNKEL, per germline (reference sequence). V lost 1 base to trimming and J lost 6 bases, with 10 bases between them. This CDR3 has 13 residues. The CDR3 DNA is TGTGCCAGCAGCCAAGGTATCATGGGCGAGCAGTACTTC. Translation gives CASSQGIMGEQYF.

The rearrangement links TRBV4-2 to TRBJ2-3; a possible D gene is TRBD1 (5 bases). CDR3 size: 14 residues. With 4 bases removed from V and 1 base from J, the gap between germline ends came to 9 bases. Looked up from germline, CDR1 is LGHNA and CDR2 is YNFKEQ. This CDR3 is CASSPGAGTDTQYF. The CDR3 coding sequence is TGTGCCAGCAGCCCTGGGGCAGGCACAGATACGCAGTATTTT.

The sample holds one count of this clone. V is TRBV27 and J is TRBJ2-5, with D possibly TRBD2 on 6 matching bases. Germline V gene lookup returns CDR1 MNHEY and CDR2 SMNVEV (reference sequence). Between the trimmed V and J ends, which lost 6 bases and 2 bases, there was a span of 16 bases. This CDR3 comprises 15 residues. CDR3 amino acids: CASSPSAGKQETQYF. The CDR3, as DNA: TGTGCCAGCAGCCCATCTGCGGGGAAACAAGAGACCCAGTACTTC.

V gene TRBV5-1 combines with J gene TRBJ2-2; the D is unclear. Deletions cut 0 bases from V and 1 base from J, with 10 bases between. The CDR3 spans 16 residues. CDR1 and CDR2 (germline): SGHRS, YFSETQ. CDR3 coding DNA: TGCGCCAGCAGCTTGGAGGTAGCAGTGAACACCGGGGAGCTGTTTTTT. Protein product: CASSLEVAVNTGELFF.

The V gene is TRBV19, the J gene TRBJ1-2; D is unresolved. Trimming cost V 6 bases and J 7 bases, with 21 bases left between them. Per germline, CDR1 LNHDA and CDR2 SQIVND (reference sequence). The CDR3 consists of 15 residues. The CDR3, as DNA: TGTGCCAGTAGGGAACAGATTTCTTTTATGGCTGGCTACACCTTC. This gives the protein CASREQISFMAGYTF. Complete variable domain (other parts from reference TRBV19 and TRBJ1-2): DGGITQSPKYLFRKEGQNVTLSCEQNLNHDAMYWYRQDPGQGLRLIYYSQIVNDFQKGDIAEGYSVSREKKESFPLTVTSAQKNPTAFYLCASREQISFMAGYTFGSGTRLTVV.

The chain couples TRBV6-5 to TRBJ1-5; D is uncertain. Trimming removed 5 bases at V and 4 bases at J, with 15 bases between. This CDR3 region has 15 residues. The germline CDR1 and CDR2 sequences are MNHEY and SVGAGI. Here the CDR3 DNA reads TGTGCCAGCAGTCCGCGGGTCCCGGCAAATCAGCCCCAGCATTTT. Translated, it gives CASSPRVPANQPQHF.

The chain couples TRBV5-4 to TRBJ2-7; TRBD2 matches 12 bases. Germline assignment: CDR1 SGHNT and CDR2 YYREEE (reference sequence). V shed 4 bases and J 4 bases; nucleotides not matched to a gene: 3. CDR3 length: 14 amino acids. The CDR3, as DNA: TGTGCCAGCAGCCTAGCGGGGGGGCGTTACGAGCAGTACTTC. Amino acids: CASSLAGGRYEQYF.

This chain joins TRBV5-6 and TRBJ1-3; 8 bases agree with TRBD1. Germline V lookup: CDR1 SGHDT, CDR2 YYEEEE. The CDR3 length is 19 residues. Trimming took 4 bases from V and 2 from J; bases not matched to a gene: 17. CDR3 sequence (DNA): TGTGCCAGCAGCCCCTATCGACAGGGGATTTTGGTCCCTGGAAACACCATATATTTT. Residues: CASSPYRQGILVPGNTIYF.

V is TRBV7-2 and J is TRBJ1-2; no reliable D call. V lost 1 base to trimming and J lost 7 bases, with 13 bases between them. In germline, CDR1 is SGHTA, CDR2 FQGNSA. CDR3 length equals 14 residues. The DNA of the CDR3 is TGTGCCAGCAGCTTAGATTCGGGATCCGGTGGCTACACCTTC. It yields the protein CASSLDSGSGGYTF.

The chain recombines TRBV5-1 with TRBJ1-1; 7 bases are a match to TRBD1. The ends lost 2 bases at V and 3 bases at J; junction bases unmatched: 4. The germline V gene has CDR1 SGHRS and CDR2 YFSETQ. The CDR3 loop spans 14 amino acids. CDR3 sequence reads: CASSFTGEDTEAFF. The DNA of the CDR3 is TGCGCCAGCAGCTTCACAGGGGAGGACACTGAAGCTTTCTTT.

V is TRBV10-1 and J is TRBJ2-1, with a tentative D call TRBD1 (6 bases). The length of the CDR3 is 14 residues. Germline assignment: CDR1 WNHNN and CDR2 SYGVQD (reference sequence). Trimming pared 6 bases from V and 8 bases from J, leaving 17 bases between. The CDR3 DNA follows: TGCGCCAGCAGATCAACAGGGTTGGGCGATGAGCAGTTCTTC. Protein sequence: CASRSTGLGDEQFF.

The rearrangement uses TRBV19 and TRBJ1-6; no clear D. The CDR3 runs to 15 residues. Looked up from germline, CDR1 is LNHDA and CDR2 is SQIVND (reference sequence). V was trimmed by 7 bases and J by 9 bases, leaving 19 bases between them. The CDR3 loop reads CASTPRGGRGSPLHF. CDR3 in DNA: TGTGCCAGTACCCCTCGGGGAGGGAGAGGTTCACCCCTCCACTTT.

This clone showed up just once. V gene TRBV7-9 combines with J gene TRBJ1-1; D call uncertain. The V gene's germline CDR1 is SEHNR and CDR2 FQNEAQ (reference sequence). Trimming removed 5 bases at V and 4 bases at J, with 14 bases between. The CDR3 spans 14 residues. The CDR3 nucleotides read TGTGCCAGCAGCCCCCGCGGAGGGTCCACTGAAGCTTTCTTT. Translated, it gives CASSPRGGSTEAFF.

The V call is TRBV7-8, the J call TRBJ1-4; possible D gene TRBD1, 6 bases. CDR3 size: 17 residues. Germline loops: CDR1 SGHVS, CDR2 FQNEAQ. V gave up 1 base and J gave up 4 bases, with 16 bases separating them. The CDR3 sequence: CASSLVVRTAYNEKLFF. CDR3 in DNA: TGTGCCAGCAGCTTAGTTGTGCGGACAGCCTATAATGAAAAACTGTTTTTT. The complete variable domain, with remaining parts taken from reference TRBV7-8 and TRBJ1-4, reads GAGVSQSPRYKVAKRGQDVALRCDPISGHVSLFWYQQALGQGPEFLTYFQNEAQLDKSGLPSDRFFAERPEGSVSTLKIQRTQQEDSAVYLCASSLVVRTAYNEKLFFGSGTQLSVL.

V usage is TRBV18 and J usage is TRBJ2-1, with 11 bases identical to TRBD2. This CDR3 comprises 16 residues. Per the germline V gene, CDR1 is KGHSH and CDR2 is LQKENI. V shed 2 bases, J shed 6 bases, and the junction held 6 bases outside the gene matches. CDR3: CASSPSIAGGPNEQFF. Here the CDR3 DNA reads TGTGCCAGCTCACCAAGTATAGCGGGGGGGCCCAATGAGCAGTTCTTC.

This clone has a handful of counts. The gene calls are TRBV5-4 and TRBJ2-3; D is perhaps TRBD1 or TRBD2 (5 bases each). V was cut by 4 bases and J by 3 bases, with 15 bases left in between. The CDR3 length is 15 residues. Germline values: CDR1 SGHNT, CDR2 YYREEE (reference sequence). The CDR3 here is CASSPPGTQTDTQYF. In nucleotides, the CDR3 is TGTGCCAGCAGCCCCCCCGGGACCCAAACAGATACGCAGTATTTT.

The gene calls are TRBV6-5 and TRBJ1-2, with a tentative D call TRBD1 (6 bases). CDR1 and CDR2 (germline): MNHEY, SVGAGI. This CDR3 contains 14 residues. V dropped 2 bases and J dropped 5 bases, with 12 bases sitting between them. Written as DNA, the CDR3 is TGTGCCAGCAGTTACGGGGGCTGGCCATATGGCTACACCTTC. Its translation is CASSYGGWPYGYTF.

This chain connects TRBV27 to TRBJ1-5; TRBD1 might be the D (6 bases). CDR1 MNHEY and CDR2 SMNVEV come from the germline V gene (reference sequence). Trimming pared 6 bases from V and 0 bases from J, leaving 12 bases between. This CDR3 spans 15 amino acids. The CDR3 DNA reads TGTGCCAGCAGCAGGACAGAATATAGCAATCAGCCCCAGCATTTT. This sequence encodes CASSRTEYSNQPQHF.

This chain links TRBV27 with TRBJ1-5; D gene uncertain. With 5 bases removed from V and 11 bases from J, the gap between germline ends came to 31 bases. This CDR3 has 18 amino acids. Germline assignment: CDR1 MNHEY and CDR2 SMNVEV (reference sequence). CDR3 DNA sequence: TGTGCCAGCAGTCCGAAAACACATAGAAAGGCGGGGAACGGGGCCCAGCATTTT. It codes for CASSPKTHRKAGNGAQHF.

The chain combines TRBV5-1 with TRBJ1-5, with a weak D call TRBD1 (6 bases). Trimming cost V 3 bases and J 4 bases, with 17 bases left between them. CDR1 and CDR2 (germline): SGHRS, YFSETQ. CDR3 length: 16 amino acids. The CDR3 spells CASSSKRTEPNQPQHF. The CDR3 region has the DNA TGCGCCAGCAGCTCGAAACGGACAGAACCAAATCAGCCCCAGCATTTT.

This chain uses TRBV30 with TRBJ2-3; 7 nucleotides align to TRBD2. This CDR3 contains 16 residues. Per germline, CDR1 GTSNPN and CDR2 SVGIG (reference sequence). With V trimmed by 2 bases and J by 2 bases, 10 bases remained unmatched. In nucleotides, the CDR3 is TGTGCCTGGAGTAGGGAGGGGACCAGTTCCACAGATACGCAGTATTTT. This encodes CAWSREGTSSTDTQYF.

This clone was seen just once. This sequence joins TRBV4-2 and TRBJ1-1; D gene uncertain. V lost 1 base, J lost 4 bases, and 13 bases lay in between. CDR1 and CDR2 (germline): LGHNA, YNFKEQ. The CDR3 is 15 residues long. The CDR3 nucleotides read TGTGCCAGCAGCCAAGTGGCCACGGCCGGCACTGAAGCTTTCTTT. This sequence encodes CASSQVATAGTEAFF.

The chain recombines TRBV28 with TRBJ2-7, with TRBD2 identical over 9 bases. With V trimmed by 4 bases and J by 0 bases, 7 bases remained unmatched. The germline CDR1 and CDR2 sequences are MDHEN and SYDVKM. The CDR3 totals 16 residues. CDR3 sequence: CASSSGSGGSSYEQYF. DNA of the CDR3: TGTGCCAGCAGTTCCGGTAGCGGGGGATCCTCCTACGAGCAGTACTTC.

The chain links TRBV19 to TRBJ2-1; D remains ambiguous. The germline CDR1 and CDR2 sequences are LNHDA and SQIVND (reference sequence). The CDR3 sequence is 13 residues long. V lost 5 bases, J lost 1 base, and 6 bases lay in between. CDR3 coding DNA: TGTGCCAGTAGTGATCTTTCCTACAATGAGCAGTTCTTC. It encodes CASSDLSYNEQFF.

The chain couples TRBV2 to TRBJ1-1, with D tentatively TRBD1 (6 bases). Germline values: CDR1 SNHLY, CDR2 FYNNEI. Between the trimmed V and J ends, which lost 8 bases and 4 bases, there was a span of 20 bases. The CDR3 runs to 15 residues. The CDR3 reads CASGGGAAFGTEAFF. The CDR3 coding sequence is TGTGCCAGCGGGGGGGGCGCGGCATTCGGCACTGAAGCTTTCTTT.

The V gene is TRBV5-1, the J gene TRBJ2-1; 10 nucleotides agree with TRBD2. The CDR3 is 15 amino acids. Trimming took 4 bases from V and 2 from J; bases not matched to a gene: 3. From germline, CDR1 is SGHRS and CDR2 YFSETQ. The CDR3 DNA sequence: TGCGCCAGCAGCGAAACTAGCGGGACCTACAATGAGCAGTTCTTC. Its translation: CASSETSGTYNEQFF. Complete variable domain (other parts from reference TRBV5-1 and TRBJ2-1): KAGVTQTPRYLIKTRGQQVTLSCSPISGHRSVSWYQQTPGQGLQFLFEYFSETQRNKGNFPGRFSGRQFSNSRSEMNVSTLELGDSALYLCASSETSGTYNEQFFGPGTRLTVL.

The V call is TRBV11-2, the J call TRBJ1-2; tentatively, D is TRBD1 (5 bases). Trimming cost V 5 bases and J 2 bases, with 15 bases left between them. Germline CDR1 SGHAT, CDR2 FQNNGV. This CDR3 contains 15 residues. The CDR3 DNA follows: TGTGCCAGCAGCGCAGCCCAGGGCCCCAACTATGGCTACACCTTC. This sequence encodes CASSAAQGPNYGYTF.

V usage is TRBV7-5 and J usage is TRBJ1-5. TRBV7-5 is assigned pseudogene status. This CDR3 has 18 residues. CDR3 in amino acids: CVRSLEERVSGLVQPQHF. The CDR3 bases are TGTGTCAGAAGCTTAGAAGAACGCGTTTCTGGTTTGGTCCAGCCCCAGCATTTT.